The 8 T cell receptor beta chains in this list originate from one sample, sequenced in a study of cytomegalovirus exposure and HLA in healthy donors. It was with 60 Vbeta and 13 Jbeta primers that the PCR ran. The method was immunoSEQ multiplex PCR; TCRdb's version includes in-frame clones alone and lacks a portion of them. The sample includes 90,000 to 100,000 clones, less than 85% of them seen just once. Sequenced: PBMCs. These receptors originate from a woman aged 55 to 70 in good health and CMV-seropositive.

The rearrangement joins TRBV2 to TRBJ1-1, with D uncertain. Germline values: CDR1 SNHLY, CDR2 FYNNEI. The V end was cut by 2 bases, the J end by 1 base, with 8 bases between. The CDR3 runs 14 residues. The CDR3 is CASSETGGNTEAFF. CDR3 sequence (DNA): TGTGCCAGCAGTGAAACGGGAGGGAACACTGAAGCTTTCTTT.

The chain links TRBV2 to TRBJ1-1, with TRBD1 as a possible D gene (6 bases). This CDR3 spans 13 amino acids. V lost 6 bases to trimming and J lost 0 bases, with 8 bases between them. Germline CDR1 is SNHLY and CDR2 is FYNNEI. CDR3 DNA: TGTGCCAGCAGCGGACAGATGAACACTGAAGCTTTCTTT. Protein: CASSGQMNTEAFF.

This clone was observed many times. J is TRBJ2-1 and V is TRBV29-1, with unresolved D. The CDR3 totals 13 residues. Looked up from germline, CDR1 is SQVTM and CDR2 is ANQGSEA. V lost 5 bases to trimming and J lost 6 bases, with 14 bases between them. CDR3 amino acids: CSVIRLDLNEQFF. The CDR3 nucleotides are TGCAGCGTTATTCGACTCGACCTCAATGAGCAGTTCTTC.

The CDR3: CAITEGTRVGEQFF. CDR3 DNA sequence: TGTGCCATCACGGAGGGGACTAGGGTCGGTGAGCAGTTCTTC. V usage is TRBV10-3 and J usage is TRBJ2-1; 8 bases map to TRBD2. The CDR3 has 14 amino acids. V lost 7 bases, J lost 9 bases, and 11 bases stayed unmatched. CDR1 and CDR2 (germline): ENHRY, SYGVKD.

V usage is TRBV30 and J usage is TRBJ2-4; 12 bases align to TRBD2. This CDR3 has 18 amino acids. J gave up 0 bases and V 4 bases, and 10 bases lay outside the gene matches. Per germline, CDR1 GTSNPN and CDR2 SVGIG (reference sequence). The CDR3 loop is CAWNTRASGRGAKNIQYF. As DNA, the CDR3 is TGTGCCTGGAATACCCGGGCTAGCGGGAGGGGAGCCAAAAACATTCAGTACTTC. Based on the CDR3 plus reference TRBV30 and TRBJ2-4, the full variable domain is SQTIHQWPATLVQPVGSPLSLECTVEGTSNPNLYWYRQAAGRGLQLLFYSVGIGQISSEVPQNLSASRPQDRQFILSSKKLLLSDSGFYLCAWNTRASGRGAKNIQYFGAGTRLSVL.

This clone was seen only once. CDR3 nucleotide sequence: TGTGCCAGCAGGCATGCCGGGACAGGGGACAATGAGCAGTTCTTC. Translation gives CASRHAGTGDNEQFF. The J gene is TRBJ2-1, the V gene TRBV7-9; TRBD1 agrees at 10 bases. There are 15 residues in the CDR3. V lost 6 bases to trimming and J lost 5 bases; unmatched junction nucleotides: 7. The germline CDR1 and CDR2 sequences are SEHNR and FQNEAQ (reference sequence).

The chain is built from TRBV5-1 and TRBJ1-6; 11 positions match TRBD1. Per germline, CDR1 SGHRS and CDR2 YFSETQ. The CDR3 consists of 15 residues. J gave up 8 bases and V 4 bases, and 5 bases lay outside the gene matches. The CDR3 nucleotides read TGCGCCAGCAGCCCGCGGACAGGGGGCGATTCACCCCTCCACTTT. This encodes CASSPRTGGDSPLHF.

This chain links TRBV30 with TRBJ1-2; possible D gene TRBD1, 6 bases. The CDR3 consists of 12 residues. CDR1 and CDR2 (germline): GTSNPN, SVGIG (reference sequence). V was cut by 2 bases and J by 7 bases, with 11 bases left in between. CDR3 sequence reads: CAWSSGAGGYTF. CDR3 DNA sequence: TGTGCCTGGAGTTCAGGGGCGGGTGGCTACACCTTC.